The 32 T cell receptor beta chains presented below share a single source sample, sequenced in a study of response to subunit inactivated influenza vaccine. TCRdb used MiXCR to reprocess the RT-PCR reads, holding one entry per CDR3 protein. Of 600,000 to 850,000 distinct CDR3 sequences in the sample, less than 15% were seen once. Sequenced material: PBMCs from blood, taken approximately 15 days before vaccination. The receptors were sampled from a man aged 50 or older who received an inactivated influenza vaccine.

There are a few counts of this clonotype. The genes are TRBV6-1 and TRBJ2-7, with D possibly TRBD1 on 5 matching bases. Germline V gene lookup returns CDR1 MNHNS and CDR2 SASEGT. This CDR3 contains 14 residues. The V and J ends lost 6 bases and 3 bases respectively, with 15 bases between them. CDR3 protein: CASRVTPDNYEQYF. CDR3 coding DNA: TGTGCCAGCAGAGTGACACCGGACAACTACGAGCAGTACTTC.

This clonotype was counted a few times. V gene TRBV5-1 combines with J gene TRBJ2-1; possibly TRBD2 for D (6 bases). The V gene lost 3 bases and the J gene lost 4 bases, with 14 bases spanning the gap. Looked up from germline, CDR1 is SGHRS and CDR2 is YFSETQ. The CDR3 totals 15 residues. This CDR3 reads CASSSGGFGYNEQFF. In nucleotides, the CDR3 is TGCGCCAGCAGCTCTGGGGGGTTCGGATACAATGAGCAGTTCTTC.

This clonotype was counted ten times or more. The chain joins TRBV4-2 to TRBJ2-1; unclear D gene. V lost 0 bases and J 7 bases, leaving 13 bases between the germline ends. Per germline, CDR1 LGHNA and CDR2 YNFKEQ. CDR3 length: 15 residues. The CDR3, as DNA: TGTGCCAGCAGCCAAGAGGTCCTGCAACCGAATGAGCAGTTCTTC. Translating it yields CASSQEVLQPNEQFF.

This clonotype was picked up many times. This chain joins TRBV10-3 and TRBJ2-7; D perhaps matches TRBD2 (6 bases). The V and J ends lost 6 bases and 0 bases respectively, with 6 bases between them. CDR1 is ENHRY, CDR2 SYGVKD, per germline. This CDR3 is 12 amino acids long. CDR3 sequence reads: CAIRRGSYEQYF. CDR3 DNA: TGTGCCATCAGGCGGGGCTCCTACGAGCAGTACTTC.

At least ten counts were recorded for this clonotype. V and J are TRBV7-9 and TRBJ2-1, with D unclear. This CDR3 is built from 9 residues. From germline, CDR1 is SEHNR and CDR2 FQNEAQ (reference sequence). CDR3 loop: CVEGTEQFF. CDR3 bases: TGTGTTGAAGGAACTGAGCAGTTCTTC.

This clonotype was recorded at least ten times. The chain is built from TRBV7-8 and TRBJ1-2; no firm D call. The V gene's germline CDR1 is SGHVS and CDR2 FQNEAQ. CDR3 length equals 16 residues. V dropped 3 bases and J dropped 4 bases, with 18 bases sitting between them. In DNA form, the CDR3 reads TGTGCCAGCAGCTTGGCGGAGGGTCGTTTTAGCTATGGCTACACCTTC. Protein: CASSLAEGRFSYGYTF.

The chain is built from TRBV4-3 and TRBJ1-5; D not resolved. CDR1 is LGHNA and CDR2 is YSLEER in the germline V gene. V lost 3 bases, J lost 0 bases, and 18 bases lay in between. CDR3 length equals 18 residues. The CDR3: CASSQEASRRFSNQPQHF. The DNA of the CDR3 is TGCGCCAGCAGCCAGGAAGCATCCCGGAGGTTTAGCAATCAGCCCCAGCATTTT.

CDR3 region: CASSLRQGGGYEQYF. The CDR3 nucleotides are TGTGCCAGCAGCCTCAGACAGGGTGGTGGCTACGAGCAGTACTTC. The rearrangement links TRBV7-6 to TRBJ2-7, with 7 bases lining up with TRBD1. The CDR3 loop spans 15 amino acids. The V gene's germline CDR1 is SGHVS and CDR2 FNYEAQ. The V segment lost 5 bases and the J segment 3 bases; nucleotides outside the gene matches: 10.

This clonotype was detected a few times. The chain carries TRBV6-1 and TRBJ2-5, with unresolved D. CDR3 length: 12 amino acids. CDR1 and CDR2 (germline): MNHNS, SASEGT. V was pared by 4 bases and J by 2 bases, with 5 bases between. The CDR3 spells CASSGRQETQYF. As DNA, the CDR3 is TGTGCCAGCAGTGGACGTCAAGAGACCCAGTACTTC.

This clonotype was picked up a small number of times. The CDR3 nucleotides read TGCGCCAGCAGCTTGGGCGGGGTTTCCTACAATGAGCAGTTCTTC. Its protein product is CASSLGGVSYNEQFF. The rearrangement joins TRBV5-1 to TRBJ2-1; tentatively, D is TRBD2 (6 bases). The V and J ends lost 0 bases and 1 base respectively, with 8 bases between them. Germline V lookup: CDR1 SGHRS, CDR2 YFSETQ. This CDR3 region has 15 residues.

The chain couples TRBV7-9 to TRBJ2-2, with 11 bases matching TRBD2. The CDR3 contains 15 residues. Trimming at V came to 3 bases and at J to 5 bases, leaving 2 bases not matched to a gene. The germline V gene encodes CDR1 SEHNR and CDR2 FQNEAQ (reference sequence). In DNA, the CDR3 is TGTGCCAGCAGCTTGGCTAGCGGGAGGACCGGGGAGCTGTTTTTT. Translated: CASSLASGRTGELFF. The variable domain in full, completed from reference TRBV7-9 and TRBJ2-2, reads DTGVSQNPRHKITKRGQNVTFRCDPISEHNRLYWYRQTLGQGPEFLTYFQNEAQLEKSRLLSDRFSAERPKGSFSTLEIQRTEQGDSAMYLCASSLASGRTGELFFGEGSRLTVL.

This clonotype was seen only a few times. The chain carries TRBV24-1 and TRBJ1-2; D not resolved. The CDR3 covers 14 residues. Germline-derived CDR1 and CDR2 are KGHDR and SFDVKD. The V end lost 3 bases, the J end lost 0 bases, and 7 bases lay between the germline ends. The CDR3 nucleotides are TGTGCCACCAGTGATCTGGGGACTAACTATGGCTACACCTTC. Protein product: CATSDLGTNYGYTF.

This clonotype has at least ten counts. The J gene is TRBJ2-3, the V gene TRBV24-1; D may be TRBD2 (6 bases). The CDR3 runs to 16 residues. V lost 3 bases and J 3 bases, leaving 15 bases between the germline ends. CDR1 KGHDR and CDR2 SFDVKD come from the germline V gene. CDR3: CATSDSRDSSTDTQYF. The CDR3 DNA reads TGTGCCACCAGTGATAGCCGGGACTCGTCAACAGATACGCAGTATTTT.

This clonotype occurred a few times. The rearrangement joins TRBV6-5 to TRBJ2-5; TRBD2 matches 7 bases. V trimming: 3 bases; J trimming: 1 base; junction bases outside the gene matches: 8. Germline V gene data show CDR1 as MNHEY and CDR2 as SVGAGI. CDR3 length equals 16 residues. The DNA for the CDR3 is TGTGCCAGCAGTTATTTTGGGTCTAGCGGCCAAGAGACCCAGTACTTC. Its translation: CASSYFGSSGQETQYF.

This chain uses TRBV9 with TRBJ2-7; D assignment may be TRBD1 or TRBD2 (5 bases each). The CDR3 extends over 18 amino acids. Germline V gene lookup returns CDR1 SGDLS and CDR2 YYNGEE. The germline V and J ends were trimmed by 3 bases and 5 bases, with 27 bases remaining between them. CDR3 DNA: TGTGCCAGCAGCGCGAACCCAGACAGAGAGGGTAGCGACGACGAGCAGTACTTC. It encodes CASSANPDREGSDDEQYF.

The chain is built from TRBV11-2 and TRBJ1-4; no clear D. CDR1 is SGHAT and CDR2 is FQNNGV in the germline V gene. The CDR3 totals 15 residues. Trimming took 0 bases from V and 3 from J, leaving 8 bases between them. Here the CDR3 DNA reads TGTGCCAGCAGCTTAGATCAGGTTGCTAATGAAAAACTGTTTTTT. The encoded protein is CASSLDQVANEKLFF.

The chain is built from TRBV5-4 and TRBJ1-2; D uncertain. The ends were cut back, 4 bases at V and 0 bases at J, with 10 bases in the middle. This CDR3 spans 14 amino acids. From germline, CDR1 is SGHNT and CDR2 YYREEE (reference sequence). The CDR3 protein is CASSRQYSNYGYTF. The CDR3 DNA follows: TGTGCCAGCAGCCGCCAGTATTCTAACTATGGCTACACCTTC.

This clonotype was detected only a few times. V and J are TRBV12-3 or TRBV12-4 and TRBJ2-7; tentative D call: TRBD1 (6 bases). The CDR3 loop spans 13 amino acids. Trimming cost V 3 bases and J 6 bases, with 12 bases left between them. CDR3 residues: CASSFSGALEQYF. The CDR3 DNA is TGTGCCAGCAGTTTCTCAGGGGCCCTCGAGCAGTACTTC.

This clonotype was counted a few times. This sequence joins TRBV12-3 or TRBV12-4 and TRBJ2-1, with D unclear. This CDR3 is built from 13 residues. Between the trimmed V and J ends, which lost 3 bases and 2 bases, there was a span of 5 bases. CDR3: CASSFEAYNEQFF. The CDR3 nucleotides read TGTGCCAGCAGTTTTGAGGCCTACAATGAGCAGTTCTTC.

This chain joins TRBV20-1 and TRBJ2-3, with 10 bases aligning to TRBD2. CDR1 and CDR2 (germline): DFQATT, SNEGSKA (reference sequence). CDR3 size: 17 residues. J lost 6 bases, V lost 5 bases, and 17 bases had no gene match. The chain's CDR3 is CSAPYGGASGRRDTQYF. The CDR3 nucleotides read TGCAGTGCTCCTTACGGTGGGGCTAGCGGGAGAAGGGATACGCAGTATTTT.

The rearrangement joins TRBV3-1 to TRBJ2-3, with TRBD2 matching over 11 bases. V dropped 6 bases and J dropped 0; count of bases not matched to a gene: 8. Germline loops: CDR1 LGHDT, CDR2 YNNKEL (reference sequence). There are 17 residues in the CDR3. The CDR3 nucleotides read TGTGCCAGCAGTGCTACTAGCGGGGGTGCTAGCACAGATACGCAGTATTTT. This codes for CASSATSGGASTDTQYF.

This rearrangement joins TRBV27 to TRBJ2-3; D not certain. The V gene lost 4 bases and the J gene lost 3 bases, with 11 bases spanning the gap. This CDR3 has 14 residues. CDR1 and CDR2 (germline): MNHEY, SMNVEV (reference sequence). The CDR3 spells CASSSVKNTDTQYF. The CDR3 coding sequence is TGTGCCAGCAGTTCGGTGAAGAATACAGATACGCAGTATTTT.

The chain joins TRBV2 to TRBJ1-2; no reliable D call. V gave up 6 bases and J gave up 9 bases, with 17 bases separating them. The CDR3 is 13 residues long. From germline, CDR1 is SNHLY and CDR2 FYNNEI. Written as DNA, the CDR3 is TGTGCCAGCAGGATGGAAAGCGGGAAGAGCTACACCTTC. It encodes CASRMESGKSYTF. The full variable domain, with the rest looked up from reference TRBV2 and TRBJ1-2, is EPEVTQTPSHQVTQMGQEVILRCVPISNHLYFYWYRQILGQKVEFLVSFYNNEISEKSEIFDDQFSVERPDGSNFTLKIRSTKLEDSAMYFCASRMESGKSYTFGSGTRLTVV.

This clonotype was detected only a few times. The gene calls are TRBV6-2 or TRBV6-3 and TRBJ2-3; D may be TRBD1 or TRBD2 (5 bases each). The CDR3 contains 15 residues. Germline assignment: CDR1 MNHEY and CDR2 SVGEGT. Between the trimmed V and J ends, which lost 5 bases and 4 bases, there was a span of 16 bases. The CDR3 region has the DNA TGTGCCAGCAGTAAGGGGAGTCATAGTGCAGATACGCAGTATTTT. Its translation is CASSKGSHSADTQYF.

CDR3 DNA: TGTGCCAGCAGTTACGGACAGGGCCAGTACAATGAGCAGTTCTTC. Translated, it gives CASSYGQGQYNEQFF. The V and J genes are TRBV6-5 and TRBJ2-1, with 8 bases lining up with TRBD1. The CDR3 extends over 15 amino acids. V shed 2 bases, J shed 4 bases, and the junction held 4 bases outside the gene matches. In germline, CDR1 is MNHEY, CDR2 SVGAGI.

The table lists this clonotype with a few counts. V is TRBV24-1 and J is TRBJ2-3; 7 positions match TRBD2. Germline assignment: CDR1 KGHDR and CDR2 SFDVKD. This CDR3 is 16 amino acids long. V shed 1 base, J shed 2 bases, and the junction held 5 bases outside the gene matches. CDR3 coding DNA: TGTGCCACCAGTGATTTCAGCGGGGAAAACACAGATACGCAGTATTTT. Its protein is CATSDFSGENTDTQYF.

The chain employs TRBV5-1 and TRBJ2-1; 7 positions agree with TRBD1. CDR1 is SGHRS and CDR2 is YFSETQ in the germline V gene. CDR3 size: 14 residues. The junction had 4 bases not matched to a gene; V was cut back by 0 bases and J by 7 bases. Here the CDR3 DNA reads TGCGCCAGCAGCTTGGACAGGGGCGGGAATGAGCAGTTCTTC. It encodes CASSLDRGGNEQFF.

The CDR3 sequence is CSASRGEGYNEQFF. The DNA of the CDR3 is TGCAGCGCTTCCAGGGGGGAGGGGTACAATGAGCAGTTCTTC. The chain links TRBV29-1 to TRBJ2-1, with D perhaps given as TRBD1 or TRBD2 (7 bases each). Per the germline V gene, CDR1 is SQVTM and CDR2 is ANQGSEA. The ends were cut back, 7 bases at V and 4 bases at J, with 17 bases in the middle. This CDR3 has 14 residues.

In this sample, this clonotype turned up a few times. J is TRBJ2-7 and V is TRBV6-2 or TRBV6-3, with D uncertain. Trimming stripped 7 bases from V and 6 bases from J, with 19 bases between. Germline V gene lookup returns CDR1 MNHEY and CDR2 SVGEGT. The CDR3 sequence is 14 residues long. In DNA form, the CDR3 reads TGTGCCAGCATATCCGGGTCCTCGGTTGTCGAGCAGTACTTC. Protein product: CASISGSSVVEQYF.

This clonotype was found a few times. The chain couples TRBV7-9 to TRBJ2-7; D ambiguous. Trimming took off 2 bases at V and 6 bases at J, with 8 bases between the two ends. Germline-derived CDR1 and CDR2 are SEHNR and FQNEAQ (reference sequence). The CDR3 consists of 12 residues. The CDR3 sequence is CASSLTSREQYF. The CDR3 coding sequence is TGTGCCAGCAGCTTAACCAGCCGCGAGCAGTACTTC.

The CDR3 DNA reads TGTGCCAGCCACCGCCAAAATGAGCAGTTCTTC. It codes for CASHRQNEQFF. This chain uses TRBV7-9 with TRBJ2-1; D is uncertain. Germline values: CDR1 SEHNR, CDR2 FQNEAQ (reference sequence). The CDR3 is made up of 11 amino acids. V shed 8 bases and J shed 7 bases, with 9 bases lying between them.

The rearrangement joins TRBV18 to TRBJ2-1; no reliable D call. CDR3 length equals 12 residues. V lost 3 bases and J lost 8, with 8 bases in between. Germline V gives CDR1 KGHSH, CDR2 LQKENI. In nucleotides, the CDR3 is TGTGCCAGCTCACCGGTCAGATATGAGCAGTTCTTC. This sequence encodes CASSPVRYEQFF.